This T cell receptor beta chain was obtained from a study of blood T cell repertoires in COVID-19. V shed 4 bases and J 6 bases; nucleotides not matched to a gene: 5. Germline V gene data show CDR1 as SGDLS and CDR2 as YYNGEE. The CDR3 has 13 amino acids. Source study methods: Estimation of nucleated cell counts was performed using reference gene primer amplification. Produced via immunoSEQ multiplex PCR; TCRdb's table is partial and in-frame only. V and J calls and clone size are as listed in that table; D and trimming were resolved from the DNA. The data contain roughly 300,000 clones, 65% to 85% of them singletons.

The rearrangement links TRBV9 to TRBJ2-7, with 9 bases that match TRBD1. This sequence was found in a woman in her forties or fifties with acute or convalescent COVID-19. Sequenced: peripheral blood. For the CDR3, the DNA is TGTGCCAGCAGCTTTGGACAGGGGTTCGAGCAGTACTTC. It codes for CASSFGQGFEQYF.